Following are 29 T cell receptor beta chains from one sample sequenced in a study of blood T cell repertoires in COVID-19. The table came from immunoSEQ multiplex PCR; TCRdb's copy has only in-frame clones and leaves some out. The repertoire holds 350,000 to 450,000 clones, more than 70% seen once, with roughly 1.2% in the top ten. The sequenced sample consisted of peripheral blood. The receptors shown here come from a man aged 40-55 years with acute or convalescent COVID-19.

V gene TRBV7-2 combines with J gene TRBJ2-7, with TRBD1 identical over 12 bases. The germline V gene has CDR1 SGHTA and CDR2 FQGNSA. The trim removed 0 bases at V and 4 bases at J, leaving 7 bases unmatched. The CDR3 runs 17 residues. CDR3 DNA sequence: TGTGCCAGCAGCTTAGCCGCGATGGGACAGGGGGCATACGAGCAGTACTTC. Protein product: CASSLAAMGQGAYEQYF. Full variable domain (remainder filled in from reference TRBV7-2 and TRBJ2-7): GAGVSQSPSNKVTEKGKDVELRCDPISGHTALYWYRQSLGQGLEFLIYFQGNSAPDKSGLPSDRFSAERTGGSVSTLTIQRTQQEDSAVYLCASSLAAMGQGAYEQYFGPGTRLTVT.

The chain has TRBV6-5 and TRBJ1-5; 9 nucleotides agree with TRBD1. Germline CDR1 reads MNHEY; CDR2 reads SVGAGI. The CDR3 spans 15 residues. The J segment lost 2 bases and the V segment lost 5 bases, leaving 4 bases of the junction unmatched. As DNA, the CDR3 is TGTGCCAGCAGTAACAGGGGGCAAGGCAATCAGCCCCAGCATTTT. Its protein product is CASSNRGQGNQPQHF.

The rearrangement uses TRBV7-9 and TRBJ1-1, with D possibly TRBD1 on 6 matching bases. Germline V gene lookup returns CDR1 SEHNR and CDR2 FQNEAQ (reference sequence). The V and J ends lost 11 bases and 0 bases respectively, with 13 bases between them. CDR3 length: 13 amino acids. The CDR3 DNA reads as TGTGCCCTAGGGGGAGACATGAACACTGAAGCTTTCTTT. Residues: CALGGDMNTEAFF.

The J gene is TRBJ1-4, the V gene TRBV3-1 (or the pseudogene TRBV3-2); D possibly corresponds to TRBD1 (5 bases). CDR3 size: 15 residues. Germline CDR1 and CDR2: LGHDT and YNNKEL (reference sequence). V was pared by 1 base and J by 7 bases, with 13 bases between. The CDR3 region is CASSQGQFGSEKLFF. The CDR3 DNA sequence: TGTGCCAGCAGCCAAGGACAGTTTGGTTCTGAAAAACTGTTTTTT.

CDR3 loop: CASSLYRGIGELFF. In DNA form, the CDR3 reads TGTGCCAGCAGTTTATATAGGGGGATCGGGGAGCTGTTTTTT. This sequence joins TRBV27 and TRBJ2-2, with D maybe TRBD1 (6 bases). The CDR3 contains 14 residues. V gave up 1 base and J gave up 7 bases, with 10 bases separating them. Germline CDR1 reads MNHEY; CDR2 reads SMNVEV (reference sequence).

The chain has TRBV28 and TRBJ2-7; 9 nucleotides line up with TRBD2. With V trimmed by 6 bases and J by 4 bases, 4 bases remained unmatched. The germline gives CDR1 MDHEN, CDR2 SYDVKM. The CDR3 extends over 13 amino acids. In DNA form, the CDR3 reads TGTGCCAGCAGGACTAGCGGAGTATACGAGCAGTACTTC. It yields the protein CASRTSGVYEQYF.

Only one count was recorded for this clone. V and J are TRBV5-5 and TRBJ1-4; D is possibly TRBD1 (6 bases). Looked up from germline, CDR1 is SGHKS and CDR2 is YYEKEE (reference sequence). Trimming removed 1 base at V and 6 bases at J, with 13 bases between. The CDR3 has 15 amino acids. The DNA for the CDR3 is TGTGCCAGCAGCTTGATCCAGGGGCCGGATGAAAAACTGTTTTTT. Its translation: CASSLIQGPDEKLFF.

The V call is TRBV19, the J call TRBJ1-4, with 8 bases that match TRBD1. The CDR3 sequence is 16 residues long. Per germline, CDR1 LNHDA and CDR2 SQIVND (reference sequence). Unmatched junction bases numbered 9, after V lost 6 bases and J lost 3 bases. The CDR3 is CASSHGQGRANEKLFF. CDR3 coding DNA: TGTGCCAGTAGCCACGGACAGGGCAGAGCTAATGAAAAACTGTTTTTT. Filled out from reference TRBV19 and TRBJ1-4, the complete variable domain reads DGGITQSPKYLFRKEGQNVTLSCEQNLNHDAMYWYRQDPGQGLRLIYYSQIVNDFQKGDIAEGYSVSREKKESFPLTVTSAQKNPTAFYLCASSHGQGRANEKLFFGSGTQLSVL.

This chain connects TRBV6-2 or TRBV6-3 to TRBJ1-4; D perhaps matches TRBD1 (5 bases). V was cut by 0 bases and J by 5 bases, with 22 bases left in between. CDR3 length: 19 residues. Germline CDR1 and CDR2: MNHEY and SVGEGT. The CDR3, as DNA: TGTGCCAGCAGTTACTCGATGTTAACTGAGACAGCGAAGAATGAAAAACTGTTTTTT. It encodes CASSYSMLTETAKNEKLFF.

This clone was observed a handful of times. The rearrangement links TRBV6-5 to TRBJ1-5; D is uncertain. V was pared by 7 bases and J by 6 bases, with 13 bases between. CDR3 length: 13 residues. The germline V gene has CDR1 MNHEY and CDR2 SVGAGI. The CDR3 DNA follows: TGTGCCAGCATTTCCGGTGCGCTTCAGCCCCAGCATTTT. Its translation: CASISGALQPQHF.

This rearrangement joins TRBV30 to TRBJ1-6; 10 bases fit TRBD1. The CDR3 spans 15 residues. Trimming at V came to 5 bases and at J to 4 bases, leaving 5 bases not matched to a gene. CDR1 is GTSNPN and CDR2 is SVGIG in the germline V gene (reference sequence). CDR3 residues: CAWGQGVAYNSPLHF. The CDR3 region has the DNA TGTGCCTGGGGACAGGGGGTAGCGTATAATTCACCCCTCCACTTT.

The CDR3 loop reads CASSLFWTGGFSYNEQFF. CDR3 bases: TGTGCCAGCAGCTTATTCTGGACAGGGGGTTTCTCCTACAATGAGCAGTTCTTC. The V and J genes are TRBV7-8 and TRBJ2-1; TRBD1 matches 10 bases. The CDR3 loop spans 18 amino acids. Germline CDR1 and CDR2: SGHVS and FQNEAQ. The ends lost 2 bases at V and 0 bases at J; junction bases unmatched: 7.

The chain couples TRBV7-6 to TRBJ2-1, with D possibly TRBD2 on 5 matching bases. Trimming took 5 bases from V and 3 from J, leaving 20 bases between them. Germline V lookup: CDR1 SGHVS, CDR2 FNYEAQ. CDR3 length equals 17 residues. CDR3 in DNA: TGTGCCAGCAGCCCCACATCTACTAGGTTTAGCTACAATGAGCAGTTCTTC. This codes for CASSPTSTRFSYNEQFF. Looking up the rest from reference TRBV7-6 and TRBJ2-1 gives the full variable domain: GAGVSQSPRYKVTKRGQDVALRCDPISGHVSLYWYRQALGQGPEFLTYFNYEAQQDKSGLPNDRFSAERPEGSISTLTIQRTEQRDSAMYRCASSPTSTRFSYNEQFFGPGTRLTVL.

The chain couples TRBV4-1 to TRBJ1-1, with 7 bases lining up with TRBD1. Germline V gene data show CDR1 as MGHRA and CDR2 as YSYEKL. V trimming: 5 bases; J trimming: 1 base; junction bases outside the gene matches: 7. CDR3 length equals 15 residues. The CDR3 sequence is CASSAGYRGNTEAFF. DNA for the CDR3: TGCGCCAGCAGCGCCGGATACAGGGGGAACACTGAAGCTTTCTTT.

The J gene is TRBJ2-7, the V gene TRBV19; D may be TRBD2 (5 bases). CDR1 LNHDA and CDR2 SQIVND come from the germline V gene (reference sequence). CDR3 length: 13 amino acids. V lost 3 bases to trimming and J lost 4 bases, with 10 bases between them. The CDR3, as DNA: TGTGCCAGTAGTATTACGCGGGTGTACGAGCAGTACTTC. This sequence encodes CASSITRVYEQYF.

This clone was seen only once. V gene TRBV19 combines with J gene TRBJ2-3, with D possibly being TRBD2 (5 bases). The CDR3 runs 14 residues. Germline-derived CDR1 and CDR2 are LNHDA and SQIVND (reference sequence). With 4 bases removed from V and 4 bases from J, the gap between germline ends came to 12 bases. The CDR3 protein is CASSKTRPPDTQYF. The CDR3 DNA follows: TGTGCCAGTAGTAAAACTAGACCTCCAGATACGCAGTATTTT.

This clone was found a few times. This rearrangement joins TRBV6-9 to TRBJ2-2; 8 nucleotides agree with TRBD2. Germline assignment: CDR1 MNHGY and CDR2 SVAAGI. The CDR3 spans 18 residues. After removal of 0 bases from V and 6 bases from J, the junction contained 12 bases not matched to a gene. The CDR3 DNA reads TGTGCCAGCAGTTATTCCCCGGAGCTAGCGGGTAGCCCCGGGGAGCTGTTTTTT. The encoded protein is CASSYSPELAGSPGELFF.

This clone was seen more than once but under ten times. This same CDR3 is encoded by further DNA sequences in the sample. V and J are TRBV5-1 and TRBJ2-1; 7 bases match TRBD2. V gave up 2 bases and J gave up 0 bases; unmatched junction bases: 2. CDR3 length equals 15 residues. In germline, CDR1 is SGHRS, CDR2 YFSETQ. The CDR3 sequence is CASSFGGSSYNEQFF. The CDR3 region has the DNA TGCGCCAGCAGCTTTGGCGGGAGCTCCTACAATGAGCAGTTCTTC.

The chain has TRBV5-8 and TRBJ1-6, with D perhaps matching TRBD1 (6 bases). V lost 4 bases and J lost 10, with 18 bases in between. The germline V gene encodes CDR1 SGHTS and CDR2 YDEGEE. The length of the CDR3 is 15 residues. Here the CDR3 reads CASSGGPMRGSPLHF. The DNA of the CDR3 is TGTGCCAGCAGCGGGGGCCCCATGAGAGGGTCACCCCTCCACTTT.

The chain recombines TRBV28 with TRBJ1-4; unclear D gene. The V gene lost 4 bases and the J gene lost 0 bases, with 6 bases spanning the gap. This CDR3 is built from 14 residues. CDR1 is MDHEN, CDR2 SYDVKM, per germline. CDR3 in DNA: TGTGCCAGCAGTTCGCAGTCAACTAATGAAAAACTGTTTTTT. Translating gives CASSSQSTNEKLFF. The variable domain in full, completed from reference TRBV28 and TRBJ1-4, reads DVKVTQSSRYLVKRTGEKVFLECVQDMDHENMFWYRQDPGLGLRLIYFSYDVKMKEKGDIPEGYSVSREKKERFSLILESASTNQTSMYLCASSSQSTNEKLFFGSGTQLSVL.

The rearrangement uses TRBV5-1 and TRBJ2-5; possible D gene TRBD1, 6 bases. This CDR3 comprises 14 residues. The V and J ends lost 0 bases and 5 bases respectively, with 11 bases between them. In germline, CDR1 is SGHRS, CDR2 YFSETQ. This CDR3 reads CASSLEQGRETQYF. CDR3 sequence (DNA): TGCGCCAGCAGCTTGGAACAGGGCCGGGAGACCCAGTACTTC.

This sequence joins TRBV10-1 and TRBJ1-6; 7 bases fit TRBD1. V dropped 3 bases and J dropped 9; count of bases not matched to a gene: 8. The CDR3 extends over 15 amino acids. CDR1 is WNHNN, CDR2 SYGVQD, per germline (reference sequence). CDR3 DNA sequence: TGCGCCAGCAGTGACCGGGACAGCGGACTTTCACCCCTCCACTTT. Protein: CASSDRDSGLSPLHF.

The gene calls are TRBV20-1 and TRBJ1-1; D uncertain. The CDR3 loop spans 16 amino acids. Trimming removed 3 bases at V and 0 bases at J, with 17 bases between. From germline, CDR1 is DFQATT and CDR2 SNEGSKA (reference sequence). CDR3 region: CSASNVQKFMNTEAFF. DNA for the CDR3: TGCAGTGCTAGTAATGTACAAAAATTTATGAACACTGAAGCTTTCTTT.

The chain uses TRBV11-2 and TRBJ2-1; 9 bases fit TRBD2. V trimming: 2 bases; J trimming: 2 bases; junction bases outside the gene matches: 1. The CDR3 sequence is 15 residues long. Germline V CDR1 and CDR2: SGHAT, FQNNGV. CDR3 DNA sequence: TGTGCCAGCAGCTTATCTAGCGGGGCCTACAATGAGCAGTTCTTC. Amino acid sequence: CASSLSSGAYNEQFF.

The chain has TRBV29-1 and TRBJ2-1; 8 positions match TRBD1. The J segment lost 0 bases and the V segment lost 6 bases, leaving 7 bases of the junction unmatched. Germline CDR1 and CDR2: SQVTM and ANQGSEA. The CDR3 loop spans 15 amino acids. CDR3 amino acids: CSVDPTGGSYNEQFF. CDR3 DNA: TGCAGCGTCGACCCCACAGGGGGCTCCTACAATGAGCAGTTCTTC.

The gene calls are TRBV6-5 and TRBJ2-7; 8 bases agree with TRBD1. The CDR3 totals 14 residues. V dropped 6 bases and J dropped 3; count of bases not matched to a gene: 7. The V gene's germline CDR1 is MNHEY and CDR2 SVGAGI. The CDR3 DNA is TGTGCCAGCAGCCCCTCGACAGGGGACTACGAGCAGTACTTC. Residues: CASSPSTGDYEQYF.

V usage is TRBV28 and J usage is TRBJ1-4; D not certain. V shed 7 bases and J shed 11 bases, with 14 bases lying between them. CDR1 and CDR2 from the germline V gene are MDHEN and SYDVKM. The CDR3 is 12 residues long. CDR3 sequence reads: CASMTEMRKLFF. The DNA for the CDR3 is TGTGCCAGCATGACGGAAATGAGGAAACTGTTTTTT.

This clone came up once. The chain is built from TRBV6-4 and TRBJ2-3, with TRBD1 identical over 10 bases. CDR3 length: 15 amino acids. Germline loops: CDR1 MRHNA, CDR2 SNTAGT. The J segment lost 4 bases and the V segment lost 4 bases, leaving 5 bases of the junction unmatched. This CDR3 is CASSADRGRSDTQYF. DNA of the CDR3: TGTGCCAGCAGTGCCGACAGGGGGCGCTCAGATACGCAGTATTTT.

The genes are TRBV29-1 and TRBJ1-3; possibly TRBD1 for D (6 bases). Per the germline V gene, CDR1 is SQVTM and CDR2 is ANQGSEA. The CDR3 has 13 residues. The V end was cut by 7 bases, the J end by 0 bases, with 10 bases between. The chain's CDR3 is CSGLQGSGNTIYF. Here the CDR3 DNA reads TGCAGCGGCTTACAGGGCTCTGGAAACACCATATATTTT.